This TCR beta chain is drawn from a study of CD8+CD57+ T cells in acquired aplastic anemia. CDR3 and TCR beta VDJ profiling relied on genomic DNA as the template. In TCRdb, the reads were re-called with MiXCR into one record per CDR3 protein. The sample holds more than 150,000 distinct CDR3 sequences, around 47% seen once. Those patients picked for sequencing had displayed CD8+CD57+ cell expansion on flow cytometry. Sequencing input: sorted CD4+, CD8+, or CD8+CD57+ T cells (not recorded which) from PBMCs. This TCR came from a human donor with aplastic anemia.

DNA for the CDR3: TGTGCCAGCAGCTCGGGAGGACCCTATGGCTACACCTTC. Translated: CASSSGGPYGYTF. V gene TRBV7-2 combines with J gene TRBJ1-2, with D unclear. Germline CDR1 reads SGHTA; CDR2 reads FQGNSA. The CDR3 has 13 amino acids. V was clipped by 4 bases and J by 4 bases, with 10 bases between them. The entire variable domain, with the rest obtained from reference TRBV7-2 and TRBJ1-2, is as follows: GAGVSQSPSNKVTEKGKDVELRCDPISGHTALYWYRQSLGQGLEFLIYFQGNSAPDKSGLPSDRFSAERTGGSVSTLTIQRTQQEDSAVYLCASSSGGPYGYTFGSGTRLTVV.